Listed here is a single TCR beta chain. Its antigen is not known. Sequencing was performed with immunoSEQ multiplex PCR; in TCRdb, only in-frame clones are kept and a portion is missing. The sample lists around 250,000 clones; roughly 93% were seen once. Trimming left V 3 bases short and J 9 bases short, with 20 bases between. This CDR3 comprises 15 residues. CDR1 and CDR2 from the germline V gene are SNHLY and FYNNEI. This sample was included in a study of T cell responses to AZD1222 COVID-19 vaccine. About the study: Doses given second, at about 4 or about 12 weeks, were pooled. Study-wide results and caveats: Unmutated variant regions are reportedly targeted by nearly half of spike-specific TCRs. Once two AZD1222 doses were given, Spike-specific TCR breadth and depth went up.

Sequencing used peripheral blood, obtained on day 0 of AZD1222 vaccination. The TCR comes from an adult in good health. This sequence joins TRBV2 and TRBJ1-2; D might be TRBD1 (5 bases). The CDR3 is CASSDLQPGDDSYTF. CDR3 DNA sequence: TGTGCCAGCAGTGATTTGCAGCCGGGGGATGACAGCTACACCTTC.